The rows below give T cell receptor beta chains drawn from one sample of a study of cytomegalovirus exposure and HLA in healthy donors. Clones were sequenced by immunoSEQ multiplex PCR, and TCRdb holds only the in-frame ones, with some missing. This sample has some 140,000 clones; less than 85% occur once, and the top ten carry 8.8%. Sequencing input: PBMCs. These receptors were collected from a woman aged 45-60 years in good health and CMV-seropositive. Both conserved end residues are part of each CDR3. D genes are given only for firm matches. Where a row states a size, it is once, few, many or the class of an expanded clone; other rows omit it.

>once|TRBV27|TRBD1|TRBJ1-2
TGTGCCAGCAGGAACACCGGGGACAGACTACGGAATGGCTACACCTTC
CASRNTGDRLRNGYTF
>few|TRBV19|TRBD1|TRBJ1-5
TGTGCCAGTAATTTTCGGGACAGGGGAGGTCAGCCCCAGCATTTT
CASNFRDRGGQPQHF
>NA|TRBV4-2|TRBD1|TRBJ2-3
TGTGCCAGCAGCCCTTGGACAGGGAGCACAGATACGCAGTATTTT
CASSPWTGSTDTQYF
>NA|TRBV7-2|NA|TRBJ1-3
TGTGCCAGCAGCTTAGCGGGGGGACCCTACTCTGGAAACACCATATATTTT
CASSLAGGPYSGNTIYF
>few|TRBV4-1|NA|TRBJ2-7
TGCGCCAGCAGCCATGTCGACAGTGCCGACGAGCAGTACTTC
CASSHVDSADEQYF
>NA|TRBV28|NA|TRBJ2-5
TGTGCCAGCAGCCCAGGACAGTTCGAGACCCAGTACTTC
CASSPGQFETQYF
>NA|TRBV5-1|NA|TRBJ1-4
TGCGCCAGCAGCTTGAGGGGGAACGGCGAAAAACTGTTTTTT
CASSLRGNGEKLFF
>NA|TRBV28|NA|TRBJ2-1
TGTGCCAGCAGTTTGATAGGACAATCCTACAATGAGCAGTTCTTC
CASSLIGQSYNEQFF
>NA|TRBV4-2|NA|TRBJ1-2
TGTGCCAGCAGCCAACCCACGGGGGAATACTATGGCTACACCTTC
CASSQPTGEYYGYTF
>few|TRBV7-6|NA|TRBJ2-1
TGTGCCAGCAGCTTAGGGTTCAGGGATGAGCAGTTCTTC
CASSLGFRDEQFF